The entry below describes one TCR beta chain. The antigen remains undetermined. CDR3 length: 18 amino acids. Trimming shortened V by 3 bases and J by 3 bases, and 23 bases separated the two germline ends. The data stem from a study of tumor and adjacent non-tumor tissue in lung cancer. Overall study context: The cohort had about a dozen adenocarcinoma, a couple of squamous cell and 1 small cell patients. Each sample yielded 3.9 million or so productive TCRbeta reads on average.

RNA was extracted from bulk tissue without any cell sorting. This non-tumor lung sample came from over 3 cm beyond the tumor edge. Notes on the study in general: Tumor repertoires had a smaller top 100 clone share than normal lung. Compared with tumor, normal lung showed significantly lower TCR diversity.

Three rounds of nested PCR, following a modified ARM-PCR protocol, produced the TCRbeta library. TCRdb redid the calling of the multiplex PCR reads with MiXCR, one entry per CDR3 protein. There are some 99,000 distinct CDR3 sequences in the sample; 60% to 65% occur only once, and under 20% lies in the top ten. Specimen: distant non-tumor lung tissue. V and J are TRBV12-3 or TRBV12-4 and TRBJ1-2; maybe TRBD1 (6 bases). This TCR was recovered from a man aged 55 to 70 with non-small cell lung cancer. As DNA, the CDR3 is TGTGCCAGCAGTTTTGGGCAATGTGGGACATGGGTGTACTATGGCTACACCTTC. Translation: CASSFGQCGTWVYYGYTF.